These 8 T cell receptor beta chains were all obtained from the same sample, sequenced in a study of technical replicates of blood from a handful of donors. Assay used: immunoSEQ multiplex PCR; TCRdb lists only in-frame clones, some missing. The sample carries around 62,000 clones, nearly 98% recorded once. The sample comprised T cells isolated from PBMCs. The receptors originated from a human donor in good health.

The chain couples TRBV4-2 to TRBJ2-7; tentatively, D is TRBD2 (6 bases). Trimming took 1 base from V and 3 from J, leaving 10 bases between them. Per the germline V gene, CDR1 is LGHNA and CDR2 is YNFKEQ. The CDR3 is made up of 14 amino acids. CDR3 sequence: CASSQGGAHYEQYF. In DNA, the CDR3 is TGTGCCAGCAGCCAAGGCGGGGCCCACTACGAGCAGTACTTC.

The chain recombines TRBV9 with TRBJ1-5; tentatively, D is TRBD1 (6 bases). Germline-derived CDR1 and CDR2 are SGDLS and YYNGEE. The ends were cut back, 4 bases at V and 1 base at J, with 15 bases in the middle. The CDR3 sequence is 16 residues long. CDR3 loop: CASSPGGGGSNQPQHF. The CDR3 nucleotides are TGTGCCAGCAGCCCCGGGGGCGGGGGCAGCAATCAGCCCCAGCATTTT.

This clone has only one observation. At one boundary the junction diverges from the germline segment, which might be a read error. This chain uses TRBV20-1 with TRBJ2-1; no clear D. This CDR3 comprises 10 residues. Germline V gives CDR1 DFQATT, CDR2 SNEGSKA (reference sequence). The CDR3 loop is CSAPYNEQFF. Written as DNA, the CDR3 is TGCAGTGCTCCCTATAATGAGCAGTTCTTC.

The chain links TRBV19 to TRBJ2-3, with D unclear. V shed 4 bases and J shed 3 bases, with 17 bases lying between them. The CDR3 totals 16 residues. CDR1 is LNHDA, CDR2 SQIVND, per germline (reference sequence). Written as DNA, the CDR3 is TGTGCCAGTAGTAAAGACTGGTATTCACGGACAGATACGCAGTATTTT. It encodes CASSKDWYSRTDTQYF.

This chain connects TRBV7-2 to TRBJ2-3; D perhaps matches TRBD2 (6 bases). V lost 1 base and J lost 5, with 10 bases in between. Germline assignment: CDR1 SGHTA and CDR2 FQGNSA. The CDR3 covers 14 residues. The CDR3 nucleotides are TGTGCCAGCAGCTTAGTTCTAGCGCAAGATACGCAGTATTTT. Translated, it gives CASSLVLAQDTQYF. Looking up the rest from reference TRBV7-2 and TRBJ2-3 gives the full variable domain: GAGVSQSPSNKVTEKGKDVELRCDPISGHTALYWYRQSLGQGLEFLIYFQGNSAPDKSGLPSDRFSAERTGGSVSTLTIQRTQQEDSAVYLCASSLVLAQDTQYFGPGTRLTVL.

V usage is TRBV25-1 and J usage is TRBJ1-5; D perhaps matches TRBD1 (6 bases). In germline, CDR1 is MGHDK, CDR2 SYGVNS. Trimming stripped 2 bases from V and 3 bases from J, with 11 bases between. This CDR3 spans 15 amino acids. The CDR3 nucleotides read TGTGCCAGCAGTGAAACTGGACAGTACAATCAGCCCCAGCATTTT. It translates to CASSETGQYNQPQHF.

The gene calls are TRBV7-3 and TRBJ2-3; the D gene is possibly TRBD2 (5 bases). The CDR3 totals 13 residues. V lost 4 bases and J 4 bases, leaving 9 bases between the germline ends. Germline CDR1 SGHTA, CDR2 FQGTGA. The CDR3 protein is CASSYSGADTQYF. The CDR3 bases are TGTGCCAGCAGCTACTCCGGGGCAGATACGCAGTATTTT.

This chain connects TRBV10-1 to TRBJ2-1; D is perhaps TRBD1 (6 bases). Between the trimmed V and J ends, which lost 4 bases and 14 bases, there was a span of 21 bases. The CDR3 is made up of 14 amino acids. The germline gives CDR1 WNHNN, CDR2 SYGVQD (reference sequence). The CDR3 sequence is CASSGGQSGEKKFF. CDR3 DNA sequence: TGCGCCAGCAGTGGTGGACAGAGTGGGGAAAAAAAGTTCTTC.